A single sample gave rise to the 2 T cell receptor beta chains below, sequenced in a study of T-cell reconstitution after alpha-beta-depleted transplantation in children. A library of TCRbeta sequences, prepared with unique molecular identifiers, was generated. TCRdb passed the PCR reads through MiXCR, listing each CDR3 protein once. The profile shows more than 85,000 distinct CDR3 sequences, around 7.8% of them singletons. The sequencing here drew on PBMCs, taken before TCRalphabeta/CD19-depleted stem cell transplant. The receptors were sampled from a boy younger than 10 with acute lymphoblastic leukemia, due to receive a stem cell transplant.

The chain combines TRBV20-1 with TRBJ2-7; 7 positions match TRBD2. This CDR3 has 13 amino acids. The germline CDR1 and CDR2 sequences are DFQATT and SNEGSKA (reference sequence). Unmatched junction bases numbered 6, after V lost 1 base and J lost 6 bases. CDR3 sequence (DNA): TGCAGTGCTAGAGCCCCGGGGGGTCTCGAGCAGTACTTC. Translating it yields CSARAPGGLEQYF.

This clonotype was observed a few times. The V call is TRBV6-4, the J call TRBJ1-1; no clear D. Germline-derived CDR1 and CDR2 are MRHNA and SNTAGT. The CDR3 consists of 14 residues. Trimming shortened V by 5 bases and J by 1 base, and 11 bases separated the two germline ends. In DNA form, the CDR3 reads TGTGCCAGCAGTTCCAGTCCCGGGAACACTGAAGCTTTCTTT. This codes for CASSSSPGNTEAFF.